This record looks at one TCR beta chain sequence and its context. The repertoire was sequenced with immunoSEQ multiplex PCR; TCRdb's copy has only in-frame clones and lacks some. The table records about 210,000 clones, 86% of them present only once. In assigning cohorts, the study relied on participant-reported clinical history. The CDR3 runs 15 residues. Per germline, CDR1 SNHLY and CDR2 FYNNEI. The V and J ends lost 5 bases and 0 bases respectively, with 11 bases between them. This entry belongs to a study of blood T cell repertoires in COVID-19. Across the whole study: In each case, the material was cDNA or gDNA derived from T cells, B-cell-depleted T cells, or PBMCs.

The receptor's source is a woman aged 40 to 50 with acute COVID-19. Material: PBMCs or T cells enriched from blood (not recorded which). V gene TRBV2 combines with J gene TRBJ1-5, with unresolved D. CDR3 residues: CASSLPRYSNQPQHF. CDR3 DNA sequence: TGTGCCAGCAGTCTCCCGAGATATAGCAATCAGCCCCAGCATTTT.